This T cell receptor beta chain was identified during a study of cytomegalovirus exposure and HLA in healthy donors. Whole-study results and caveats: It was in a later analysis that TCR association rates were seen to vary by HLA locus, highest for DRB1 and lowest for HLA-C. When analyzed later, a missense DCLRE1C variant was found to be linked to TCR beta V- and J-gene trimming. Analyzed later, most CMV-associated TCR beta chains appeared HLA-restricted. Most TCR sequences were seen very rarely across donors, but some public TCRs occurred in many.

This clone occurred a few times. Its antigen is unknown. V lost 6 bases and J lost 5; bases outside the gene matches: 4. Germline CDR1 is SQVTM and CDR2 is ANQGSEA. The CDR3 spans 12 residues. The PCR used 60 Vbeta and 13 Jbeta primers. Generated by immunoSEQ multiplex PCR, the TCRdb table keeps only in-frame clones and is missing some. The data show about 130,000 clones, with over 70% seen just once and approximately 4% held by the top ten. This sequence was found in a woman in her 40s in good health and CMV-seronegative. V usage is TRBV29-1 and J usage is TRBJ2-3, with 8 nucleotides matching TRBD2. Sequenced: PBMCs. The DNA of the CDR3 is TGCAGCGTCGGGGGGGCCGGAGATACGCAGTATTTT. Protein sequence: CSVGGAGDTQYF.